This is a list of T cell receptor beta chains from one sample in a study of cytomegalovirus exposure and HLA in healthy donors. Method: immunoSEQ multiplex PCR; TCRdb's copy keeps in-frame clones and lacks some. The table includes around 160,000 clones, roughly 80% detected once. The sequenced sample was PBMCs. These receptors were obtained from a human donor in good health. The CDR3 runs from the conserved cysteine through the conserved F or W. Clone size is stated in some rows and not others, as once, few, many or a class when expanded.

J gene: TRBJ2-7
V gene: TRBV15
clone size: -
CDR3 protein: CATSRDNPGMMYEQYF

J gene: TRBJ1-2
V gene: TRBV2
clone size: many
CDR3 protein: CASSEFSGVGALYTF

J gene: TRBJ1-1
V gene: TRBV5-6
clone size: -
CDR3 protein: CASSNPPGQGATEAFF

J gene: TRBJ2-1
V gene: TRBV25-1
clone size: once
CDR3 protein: CASSDSGGHYNEQFF

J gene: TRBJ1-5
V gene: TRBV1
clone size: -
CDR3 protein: CTSSQVVYRMGQPQHF

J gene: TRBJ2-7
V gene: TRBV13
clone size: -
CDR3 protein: CASRKQGISYEQYF

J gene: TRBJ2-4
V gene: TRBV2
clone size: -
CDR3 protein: CASSEARETLGYF

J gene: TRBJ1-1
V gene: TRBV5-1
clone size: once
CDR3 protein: CASSIQGPTSNTEAFF

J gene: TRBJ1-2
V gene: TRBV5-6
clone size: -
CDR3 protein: CASSLGDREYGYTF

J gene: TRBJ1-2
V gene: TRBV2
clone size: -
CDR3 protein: CASKDSPYGYTF

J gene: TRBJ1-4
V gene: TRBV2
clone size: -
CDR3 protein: CASSAFGENEKLFF

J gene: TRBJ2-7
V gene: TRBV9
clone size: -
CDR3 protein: CASSPQGGSYEQYF

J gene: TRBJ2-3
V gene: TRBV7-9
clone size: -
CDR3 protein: CASSRGTDTQYF

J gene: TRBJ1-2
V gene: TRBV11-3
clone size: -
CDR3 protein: CASSFNGGYGYTF

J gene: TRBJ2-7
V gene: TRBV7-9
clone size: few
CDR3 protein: CASSQVGDSYEQYF

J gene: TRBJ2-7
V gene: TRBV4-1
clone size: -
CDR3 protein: CASSHSPGLASEQYF

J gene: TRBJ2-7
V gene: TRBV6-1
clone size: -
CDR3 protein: CATGLAYEQYF

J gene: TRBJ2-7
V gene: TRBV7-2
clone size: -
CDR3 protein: CASSLEGQGRGYEQYF

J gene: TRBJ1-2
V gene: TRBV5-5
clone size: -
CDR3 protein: CASSSRTGEYGYTF

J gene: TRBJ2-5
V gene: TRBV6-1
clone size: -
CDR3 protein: CASSEGDSRETQYF

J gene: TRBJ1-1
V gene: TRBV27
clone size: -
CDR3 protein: CASSLSEAVGRAFF

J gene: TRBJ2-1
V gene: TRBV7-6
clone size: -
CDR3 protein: CASSLDLGAYEQFF

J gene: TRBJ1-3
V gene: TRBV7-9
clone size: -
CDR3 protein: CASSLAATGNTIYF

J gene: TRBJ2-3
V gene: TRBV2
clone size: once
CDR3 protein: CASAGADTQYF

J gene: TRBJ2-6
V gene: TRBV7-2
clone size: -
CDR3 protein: CASSSQSSGANVLTF

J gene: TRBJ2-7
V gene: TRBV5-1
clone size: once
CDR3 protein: CASSLVRGGSYEQYF

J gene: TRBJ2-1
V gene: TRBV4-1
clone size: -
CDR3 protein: CASSQEQAGGPEFF

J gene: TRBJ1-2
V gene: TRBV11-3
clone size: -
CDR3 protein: CASSLSTANYGYTF

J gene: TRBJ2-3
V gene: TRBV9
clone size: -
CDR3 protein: CASTMRGDVVGTDTQYF

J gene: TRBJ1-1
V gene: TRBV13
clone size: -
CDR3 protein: CASSLGGREAFF

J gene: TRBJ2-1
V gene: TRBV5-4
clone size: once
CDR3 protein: CASSPSGGAWSYNEQFF

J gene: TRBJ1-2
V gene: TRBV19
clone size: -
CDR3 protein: CASSLSGINYGYTF

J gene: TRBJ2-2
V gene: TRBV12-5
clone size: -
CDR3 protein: CASGLSDTGELFF

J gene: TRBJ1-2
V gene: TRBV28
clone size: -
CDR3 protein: CASSLSNTGATGYTF

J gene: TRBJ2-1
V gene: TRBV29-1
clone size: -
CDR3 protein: CSVEVGWGTAYNEQFF